The 27 T cell receptor beta chains below come from one sample, sequenced in a study of blood T cell repertoires in COVID-19. Repertoires were generated with immunoSEQ multiplex PCR, while TCRdb's copy carries only in-frame clones and drops some. The sample consists of a few hundred thousand clones, 80% to 90% of them appearing once. The sample consisted of PBMCs or T cells enriched from blood (not recorded which). Receptor source: a woman in her fifties or sixties who had been exposed to COVID-19.

The chain combines TRBV3-1 (or the pseudogene TRBV3-2) with TRBJ1-1; the D gene is possibly TRBD1 (6 bases). The ends were cut back, 4 bases at V and 11 bases at J, with 23 bases in the middle. Germline lookup yields CDR1 LGHDT and CDR2 YNNKEL (reference sequence). This CDR3 contains 15 residues. Written as DNA, the CDR3 is TGTGCCAGCAGCCTGACCACCGGGGCCTCAAGGGGGGCTTTCTTT. Amino acids: CASSLTTGASRGAFF.

The rearrangement uses TRBV6-1 and TRBJ1-4; D possibly corresponds to TRBD1 (5 bases). The CDR3 length is 15 residues. Germline assignment: CDR1 MNHNS and CDR2 SASEGT. The V end was cut by 1 base, the J end by 8 bases, with 14 bases between. CDR3 nucleotides: TGTGCCAGCAGTGAAGGTGTCAGGGTGGGGGAAAAACTGTTTTTT. As protein: CASSEGVRVGEKLFF.

The count of this clone is one. The chain employs TRBV19 and TRBJ1-5; no firm D call. There are 13 residues in the CDR3. The germline V gene encodes CDR1 LNHDA and CDR2 SQIVND (reference sequence). The V and J ends lost 1 base and 5 bases respectively, with 6 bases between them. The CDR3 sequence: CASSIGGYQPQHF. DNA for the CDR3: TGTGCCAGTAGTATAGGCGGCTATCAGCCCCAGCATTTT.

The chain links TRBV28 to TRBJ1-1; tentative D call: TRBD1 (6 bases). V lost 7 bases to trimming and J lost 1 base, with 16 bases between them. This CDR3 contains 15 residues. CDR1 is MDHEN, CDR2 SYDVKM, per germline. The CDR3: CASTRGGLSNTEAFF. CDR3 nucleotide sequence: TGTGCCAGCACCCGGGGGGGCCTCTCGAACACTGAAGCTTTCTTT.

The V gene is TRBV28, the J gene TRBJ1-2; 9 bases align to TRBD1. The V segment lost 5 bases and the J segment 2 bases; nucleotides outside the gene matches: 6. The CDR3 consists of 15 residues. Germline loops: CDR1 MDHEN, CDR2 SYDVKM. The CDR3 region is CASSIAGTGNYGYTF. The DNA of the CDR3 is TGTGCCAGCAGTATCGCCGGGACAGGGAACTATGGCTACACCTTC.

This clone was seen a single time. V usage is TRBV4-3 and J usage is TRBJ2-7, with unresolved D. CDR3 length: 15 amino acids. Per germline, CDR1 LGHNA and CDR2 YSLEER. V lost 3 bases and J 4 bases, leaving 16 bases between the germline ends. The CDR3 bases are TGCGCCAGCAGCCACACCCGTTCGGGTTGGTACGAGCAGTACTTC. Translating gives CASSHTRSGWYEQYF.

This clone was counted only a few times. This chain joins TRBV27 and TRBJ2-1, with 9 bases lining up with TRBD2. The junction had 6 bases not matched to a gene; V was cut back by 3 bases and J by 9 bases. CDR3 size: 14 residues. Germline V lookup: CDR1 MNHEY, CDR2 SMNVEV (reference sequence). The CDR3 nucleotides read TGTGCCAGCAGTTTGGGGCGGGGGGGCTTTGAGCAGTTCTTC. Its protein product is CASSLGRGGFEQFF.

The chain recombines TRBV28 with TRBJ2-5; D call uncertain. Per germline, CDR1 MDHEN and CDR2 SYDVKM. The CDR3 covers 14 residues. Deletions cut 10 bases from V and 1 base from J, with 16 bases between. CDR3: CATVSSSIQETQYF. The CDR3 coding sequence is TGTGCCACCGTCAGTAGCTCAATCCAAGAGACCCAGTACTTC.

V gene TRBV4-2 combines with J gene TRBJ2-1; 10 bases map to TRBD2. In germline, CDR1 is LGHNA, CDR2 YNFKEQ. Losses at the gene ends were 4 bases for V and 1 base for J; bases not matched to a gene: 4. This CDR3 region has 16 residues. For the CDR3, the DNA is TGTGCCAGCAGCCCCCTACTAGCGGGGTCCTACAATGAGCAGTTCTTC. Protein sequence: CASSPLLAGSYNEQFF.

The rearrangement joins TRBV5-1 to TRBJ1-1; D is unresolved. V was cut by 4 bases and J by 5 bases, with 15 bases left in between. The CDR3 is 14 amino acids. The germline V gene has CDR1 SGHRS and CDR2 YFSETQ. The CDR3 coding sequence is TGCGCCAGCAGCCCTGCCCGGAGACCGACTGAAGCTTTCTTT. Protein sequence: CASSPARRPTEAFF.

The genes are TRBV18 and TRBJ2-2, with D unresolved. The CDR3 runs 13 residues. The V end lost 3 bases, the J end lost 4 bases, and 6 bases lay between the germline ends. The germline CDR1 and CDR2 sequences are KGHSH and LQKENI. The CDR3 protein is CASSPTFTGELFF. In DNA, the CDR3 is TGTGCCAGCTCACCGACTTTCACCGGGGAGCTGTTTTTT.

The chain joins TRBV19 to TRBJ1-5; TRBD1 might be the D (5 bases). The V end was cut by 2 bases, the J end by 1 base, with 12 bases between. Per the germline V gene, CDR1 is LNHDA and CDR2 is SQIVND (reference sequence). The CDR3 runs 16 residues. CDR3 protein: CASSIQGVGSNQPQHF. CDR3 nucleotide sequence: TGTGCCAGTAGTATACAGGGTGTCGGAAGCAATCAGCCCCAGCATTTT.

This sequence joins TRBV15 and TRBJ2-2, with TRBD2 identical over 11 bases. The germline V gene has CDR1 LNHNV and CDR2 YYDKDF (reference sequence). This CDR3 is built from 18 residues. Losses at the gene ends were 1 base for V and 2 bases for J; bases not matched to a gene: 6. This CDR3 reads CATSRGVSGGANTGELFF. CDR3 bases: TGTGCCACCAGCAGAGGGGTTAGCGGGGGGGCCAACACCGGGGAGCTGTTTTTT.

The chain is built from TRBV7-2 and TRBJ1-2; weak D call: TRBD1 (6 bases). The CDR3 length is 15 residues. CDR1 and CDR2 (germline): SGHTA, FQGNSA. The V and J ends lost 2 bases and 6 bases respectively, with 16 bases between them. CDR3 coding DNA: TGTGCCAGCAGCTTATCGGGGCAGGGGAGGGATGGCTACACCTTC. This gives the protein CASSLSGQGRDGYTF.

The gene calls are TRBV28 and TRBJ1-6, with TRBD1 as a possible D gene (6 bases). From germline, CDR1 is MDHEN and CDR2 SYDVKM. Trimming took off 6 bases at V and 7 bases at J, with 10 bases between the two ends. The CDR3 spans 13 residues. DNA of the CDR3: TGTGCCAGCAGACAGGGATGGAATTCACCCCTCCACTTT. As protein: CASRQGWNSPLHF. The variable domain in full, completed from reference TRBV28 and TRBJ1-6, reads DVKVTQSSRYLVKRTGEKVFLECVQDMDHENMFWYRQDPGLGLRLIYFSYDVKMKEKGDIPEGYSVSREKKERFSLILESASTNQTSMYLCASRQGWNSPLHFGNGTRLTVT.

This rearrangement joins TRBV9 to TRBJ2-1; perhaps TRBD2 as D (6 bases). With 2 bases removed from V and 4 bases from J, the gap between germline ends came to 13 bases. The CDR3 extends over 15 amino acids. Germline CDR1 is SGDLS and CDR2 is YYNGEE. The CDR3 DNA follows: TGTGCCAGCAGCGTCGGGGCTAGCGAGTACAATGAGCAGTTCTTC. Its translation is CASSVGASEYNEQFF.

This clone was counted a few times. The rearrangement uses TRBV19 and TRBJ1-1; D gene uncertain. The CDR3 is made up of 11 amino acids. Germline-derived CDR1 and CDR2 are LNHDA and SQIVND (reference sequence). V shed 7 bases and J shed 1 base, with 4 bases lying between them. The CDR3 spells CASNRNTEAFF. The CDR3, as DNA: TGTGCCAGTAATAGGAACACTGAAGCTTTCTTT.

Points on this clone: A much bigger clone sits one base away, suggesting this may be a read error. The J gene is TRBJ1-1, the V gene TRBV6-5; 7 positions agree with TRBD1. This CDR3 has 12 residues. In germline, CDR1 is MNHEY, CDR2 SVGAGI. The V gene end was trimmed by 4 bases and the J gene end by 5 bases; junction bases not matched to a gene: 1. The CDR3 DNA follows: TGTGCCAGCAGTTTCAGGGGGACTGAAGCTTTCTTT. This codes for CASSFRGTEAFF.

Worth noting for this clone: A much larger clone differs from this one at a single base, so this may be a read error. The chain employs TRBV28 and TRBJ1-2, with D perhaps TRBD1 (5 bases). Germline CDR1 reads MDHEN; CDR2 reads SYDVKM. CDR3 size: 12 residues. V was trimmed by 6 bases and J by 4 bases, leaving 9 bases between them. CDR3 in amino acids: CASSPGVYGYTF. In nucleotides, the CDR3 is TGTGCCAGCAGCCCGGGGGTCTATGGCTACACCTTC.

The rearrangement links TRBV7-9 to TRBJ2-2; maybe TRBD1 (6 bases). Germline CDR1 reads SEHNR; CDR2 reads FQNEAQ (reference sequence). The V end lost 2 bases, the J end lost 0 bases, and 13 bases lay between the germline ends. CDR3 length: 17 residues. This CDR3 reads CASSLPTGTTNTGELFF. Written as DNA, the CDR3 is TGTGCCAGCAGCTTACCAACAGGGACCACGAACACCGGGGAGCTGTTTTTT.

This clone was seen just once. V usage is TRBV3-1 (or the pseudogene TRBV3-2) and J usage is TRBJ1-6, with D uncertain. The CDR3 runs to 14 residues. The germline CDR1 and CDR2 sequences are LGHDT and YNNKEL (reference sequence). Trimming stripped 2 bases from V and 8 bases from J, with 10 bases between. This chain's CDR3 is CASSQSDGDSPLHF. Written as DNA, the CDR3 is TGTGCCAGCAGCCAATCCGACGGGGATTCACCCCTCCACTTT.

The V call is TRBV5-1, the J call TRBJ1-3; D call uncertain. V was pared by 1 base and J by 0 bases, with 14 bases between. The CDR3 is 17 residues long. Germline V gene sequence: CDR1 SGHRS, CDR2 YFSETQ. CDR3 nucleotide sequence: TGCGCCAGCAGCTTGAATTTTCCGGGATCCTCTGGAAACACCATATATTTT. Translation gives CASSLNFPGSSGNTIYF.

This clone appeared a single time. The DNA for the CDR3 is TGTGCCAGCAGCCAAGAGACAGGGCGGAACACTGAAGCTTTCTTT. This encodes CASSQETGRNTEAFF. The chain carries TRBV7-3 and TRBJ1-1; the match to TRBD1 covers 7 bases. Trimming removed 5 bases from V and 1 base from J; junction bases left unmatched: 7. The CDR3 covers 15 residues. CDR1 SGHTA and CDR2 FQGTGA come from the germline V gene. The variable domain in full, completed from reference TRBV7-3 and TRBJ1-1, reads GAGVSQTPSNKVTEKGKYVELRCDPISGHTALYWYRQSLGQGPEFLIYFQGTGAADDSGLPNDRFFAVRPEGSVSTLKIQRTERGDSAVYLCASSQETGRNTEAFFGQGTRLTVV.

The chain employs TRBV7-8 and TRBJ1-6; TRBD1 is a possible D gene (6 bases). CDR1 SGHVS and CDR2 FQNEAQ come from the germline V gene. V was pared by 0 bases and J by 5 bases, with 11 bases between. The CDR3 extends over 16 amino acids. The CDR3 reads CASSLAPDRHNSPLHF. The CDR3 bases are TGTGCCAGCAGCTTAGCGCCGGACAGACATAATTCACCCCTCCACTTT.

The V gene is TRBV11-2, the J gene TRBJ2-5, with D possibly being TRBD1 (5 bases). Germline values: CDR1 SGHAT, CDR2 FQNNGV. This CDR3 is 14 amino acids long. The V gene lost 6 bases and the J gene lost 5 bases, with 16 bases spanning the gap. The CDR3: CASSSRRGGETQYF. CDR3 bases: TGTGCCAGCAGTTCTCGTAGGGGTGGGGAGACCCAGTACTTC.

This clone was seen only once. The V gene is TRBV11-2, the J gene TRBJ1-1; D gene uncertain. Germline V lookup: CDR1 SGHAT, CDR2 FQNNGV. The germline V and J ends were trimmed by 0 bases and 8 bases, with 10 bases remaining between them. CDR3 length: 13 residues. Written as DNA, the CDR3 is TGTGCCAGCAGCTTAGACGTGGGAGGCGAAGCTTTCTTT. The encoded protein is CASSLDVGGEAFF.

V usage is TRBV18 and J usage is TRBJ2-7, with D possibly being TRBD2 (6 bases). V dropped 5 bases and J dropped 1 base, with 9 bases sitting between them. The CDR3 covers 13 residues. The germline V gene has CDR1 KGHSH and CDR2 LQKENI. The CDR3 region has the DNA TGTGCCAGCTCATTAGGACTATCCTACGAGCAGTACTTC. The encoded protein is CASSLGLSYEQYF.